A single sample is the source of the 28 T cell receptor beta chains below, sequenced in a study of PD-1 blockade in classical Hodgkin lymphoma. The time point denotes: cycle 4 day 1 (C4D1), after more than 5 weeks of nivolumab. All the patients suffered relapse after autologous stem cell transplantation, and brentuximab vedotin exposure differed. Sequencing used immunoSEQ multiplex PCR; TCRdb keeps in-frame clones, though not all of them. Among more than 75,000 clones listed, 85% to 95% were seen once. This specimen was peripheral blood mononuclear cells (PBMCs), taken before the fourth cycle of nivolumab. The receptors come from a human donor with classical Hodgkin lymphoma.

This clone was observed a single time. This chain links TRBV19 with TRBJ2-1, with a tentative D call TRBD2 (5 bases). Trimming stripped 2 bases from V and 8 bases from J, with 13 bases between. Germline CDR1 and CDR2: LNHDA and SQIVND (reference sequence). CDR3 length equals 14 residues. In DNA, the CDR3 is TGTGCCAGTAGTATATTGGGCCCCGGGGATGAGCAGTTCTTC. Translation: CASSILGPGDEQFF.

The chain combines TRBV19 with TRBJ1-4; TRBD1 agrees at 7 bases. The J segment lost 5 bases and the V segment lost 4 bases, leaving 7 bases of the junction unmatched. The CDR3 has 15 amino acids. Germline CDR1 reads LNHDA; CDR2 reads SQIVND (reference sequence). The CDR3 DNA reads TGTGCCAGTAGTACCGTGGGACAGAAGAATGAAAAACTGTTTTTT. Protein sequence: CASSTVGQKNEKLFF.

The chain employs TRBV7-2 and TRBJ2-7; 8 bases map to TRBD1. After removal of 0 bases from V and 7 bases from J, the junction contained 2 bases not matched to a gene. The germline V gene encodes CDR1 SGHTA and CDR2 FQGNSA. CDR3 length equals 13 residues. CDR3 nucleotide sequence: TGTGCCAGCAGCTTAGCCACAGGGGGAGAGCAGTACTTC. Translated, it gives CASSLATGGEQYF.

This clone was observed once. The CDR3 DNA is TGTGCCAGCAGTGAAGCGTCAGGTCCTGGAAACACCATATATTTT. Protein sequence: CASSEASGPGNTIYF. V and J are TRBV6-1 and TRBJ1-3, with D unclear. Per the germline V gene, CDR1 is MNHNS and CDR2 is SASEGT. This CDR3 has 15 residues. V shed 0 bases and J shed 2 bases, with 8 bases lying between them.

This chain connects TRBV5-1 to TRBJ2-2; D ambiguous. This CDR3 spans 14 amino acids. V lost 1 base to trimming and J lost 1 base, with 5 bases between them. Germline V gene data show CDR1 as SGHRS and CDR2 as YFSETQ. The CDR3 region is CASSLLQNTGELFF. The CDR3 DNA is TGCGCCAGCAGCTTGTTACAGAACACCGGGGAGCTGTTTTTT.

This chain uses TRBV7-9 with TRBJ2-7, with TRBD1 matching over 8 bases. The CDR3 length is 15 residues. Per the germline V gene, CDR1 is SEHNR and CDR2 is FQNEAQ (reference sequence). The V segment lost 4 bases and the J segment 1 base; nucleotides outside the gene matches: 6. The CDR3, as DNA: TGTGCCAGCAGCTCCCCGACAGGGGTATCCTACGAGCAGTACTTC. This translates into CASSSPTGVSYEQYF.

The rearrangement joins TRBV6-1 to TRBJ1-5; D might be TRBD1 (6 bases). Germline values: CDR1 MNHNS, CDR2 SASEGT. Trimming removed 3 bases from V and 3 bases from J, with 12 bases in between. This CDR3 comprises 15 residues. The CDR3 DNA follows: TGTGCCAGCAGTGACTCAACAGGGTTCAATCAGCCCCAGCATTTT. Its translation: CASSDSTGFNQPQHF.

Concerning this clone: A junction boundary mismatches the germline segment, possibly from a read error. V and J are TRBV7-6 and TRBJ2-7; 8 nucleotides match TRBD2. The CDR3 sequence is 13 residues long. CDR1 SGHVS and CDR2 FNYEAQ come from the germline V gene. The CDR3 loop is CASSPGGPGLVAF. The CDR3 DNA reads as TGTGCCAGCAGCCCGGGGGGACCGGGACTAGTTGCTTTC.

V is TRBV12-5 and J is TRBJ1-5; D may be TRBD1 (5 bases). CDR3 length: 12 residues. Germline V gene lookup returns CDR1 LGHNT and CDR2 FRNRAP. Trimming stripped 8 bases from V and 3 bases from J, with 8 bases between. The CDR3 protein is CASCRANQPQHF. CDR3 sequence (DNA): TGTGCTAGTTGCAGGGCCAATCAGCCCCAGCATTTT.

This clone was seen only once. V gene TRBV6-5 combines with J gene TRBJ2-7; D gene unclear. The length of the CDR3 is 16 residues. V was pared by 2 bases and J by 0 bases, with 14 bases between. Germline CDR1 reads MNHEY; CDR2 reads SVGAGI. CDR3 nucleotide sequence: TGTGCCAGCAGTTACGATGAGGAAAAGCCCTCCTACGAGCAGTACTTC. It is translated as CASSYDEEKPSYEQYF.

The chain recombines TRBV6-6 with TRBJ2-3; 9 bases match TRBD2. The germline V gene has CDR1 MNHNY and CDR2 SVGAGI (reference sequence). The length of the CDR3 is 15 residues. J was trimmed by 5 bases and V by 3 bases; bases with no gene match: 6. CDR3 DNA: TGTGCCAGCAGTTATGCTAGCGGGGCCCAAGATACGCAGTATTTT. As protein: CASSYASGAQDTQYF.

The chain has TRBV27 and TRBJ2-5, with D possibly being TRBD2 (6 bases). Trimming pared 3 bases from V and 6 bases from J, leaving 14 bases between. The CDR3 runs 14 residues. The V gene's germline CDR1 is MNHEY and CDR2 SMNVEV (reference sequence). CDR3 DNA sequence: TGTGCCAGCAGTTTGGAGCCAGGAGGGAAGACCCAGTACTTC. Residues: CASSLEPGGKTQYF.

This chain links TRBV28 with TRBJ1-2, with D perhaps TRBD1 (6 bases). Germline V gene lookup returns CDR1 MDHEN and CDR2 SYDVKM. CDR3 length equals 17 residues. Trimming cost V 5 bases and J 4 bases, with 23 bases left between them. The CDR3 DNA is TGTGCCAGCAGTCTACAGGGTTCCGGAGGAGTCGGCTATGGCTACACCTTC. This codes for CASSLQGSGGVGYGYTF.

V and J are TRBV29-1 and TRBJ2-1; TRBD2 matches at 13 bases. The CDR3 spans 13 residues. J gave up 10 bases and V 3 bases, and 3 bases lay outside the gene matches. Per germline, CDR1 SQVTM and CDR2 ANQGSEA. The CDR3, as DNA: TGCAGCGTTGACACTAGCGGGAGGGCGGAGCAGTTCTTC. Encoded protein: CSVDTSGRAEQFF.

V gene TRBV10-1 combines with J gene TRBJ2-4; the D is unclear. The CDR3 length is 16 residues. Germline CDR1 is WNHNN and CDR2 is SYGVQD (reference sequence). With 1 base removed from V and 5 bases from J, the gap between germline ends came to 15 bases. In DNA form, the CDR3 reads TGCGCCAGCAGTGAGTACCGGGCAGGACCCCAAAACATTCAGTACTTC. This sequence encodes CASSEYRAGPQNIQYF.

This clone was found a few times. This sequence joins TRBV5-6 and TRBJ1-3; D perhaps matches TRBD1 (6 bases). CDR1 SGHDT and CDR2 YYEEEE come from the germline V gene. Trimming pared 1 base from V and 1 base from J, leaving 15 bases between. The CDR3 extends over 17 amino acids. In DNA form, the CDR3 reads TGTGCCAGCAGCTTGTATGGCAGGGGTGCTTCTGGAAACACCATATATTTT. Residues: CASSLYGRGASGNTIYF. The full variable domain, its missing parts supplied by reference TRBV5-6 and TRBJ1-3, is DAGVTQSPTHLIKTRGQQVTLRCSPKSGHDTVSWYQQALGQGPQFIFQYYEEEERQRGNFPDRFSGHQFPNYSSELNVNALLLGDSALYLCASSLYGRGASGNTIYFGEGSWLTVV.

The rearrangement links TRBV6-5 to TRBJ2-7; the match to TRBD2 covers 8 bases. V shed 7 bases and J 3 bases; nucleotides not matched to a gene: 11. This CDR3 is 15 amino acids long. Germline V gene sequence: CDR1 MNHEY, CDR2 SVGAGI. The CDR3 DNA sequence: TGTGCCAGCACCGAGGCGGGGGGTGGGGGCTACGAGCAGTACTTC. This gives the protein CASTEAGGGGYEQYF.

The chain is built from TRBV6-5 and TRBJ2-7, with D possibly being TRBD1 or TRBD2 (5 bases each). This CDR3 is built from 14 residues. The germline gives CDR1 MNHEY, CDR2 SVGAGI. Trimming left V 8 bases short and J 7 bases short, with 21 bases between. The CDR3 loop is CASGPAGAIGEQYF. The CDR3 DNA reads TGTGCCAGCGGTCCTGCCGGGGCTATTGGGGAGCAGTACTTC.

The rearrangement uses TRBV18 and TRBJ2-7; tentative D call: TRBD2 (6 bases). Germline V gives CDR1 KGHSH, CDR2 LQKENI. The CDR3 totals 14 residues. V shed 3 bases and J shed 0 bases, with 9 bases lying between them. The CDR3 DNA follows: TGTGCCAGCTCACCCCGGGACTTCTCCTACGAGCAGTACTTC. This translates into CASSPRDFSYEQYF. Together with reference TRBV18 and TRBJ2-7, the CDR3 gives the full variable domain: NAGVMQNPRHLVRRRGQEARLRCSPMKGHSHVYWYRQLPEEGLKFMVYLQKENIIDESGMPKERFSAEFPKEGPSILRIQQVVRGDSAAYFCASSPRDFSYEQYFGPGTRLTVT.

This chain uses TRBV28 with TRBJ2-7; D might be TRBD2 (5 bases). The germline CDR1 and CDR2 sequences are MDHEN and SYDVKM. Trimming pared 7 bases from V and 5 bases from J, leaving 21 bases between. The CDR3 is 15 amino acids. CDR3 nucleotides: TGTGCCAGCACCCTTGGAGCGGCTGGTGTCCACGAGCAGTACTTC. Its protein is CASTLGAAGVHEQYF. Drawing the rest from reference TRBV28 and TRBJ2-7, the complete variable domain is DVKVTQSSRYLVKRTGEKVFLECVQDMDHENMFWYRQDPGLGLRLIYFSYDVKMKEKGDIPEGYSVSREKKERFSLILESASTNQTSMYLCASTLGAAGVHEQYFGPGTRLTVT.

This chain links TRBV28 with TRBJ1-1; D ambiguous. From germline, CDR1 is MDHEN and CDR2 SYDVKM. The CDR3 has 11 residues. V lost 7 bases and J 10 bases, leaving 13 bases between the germline ends. This CDR3 reads CASTFGLRAFF. The DNA for the CDR3 is TGTGCCAGCACCTTTGGGCTCCGAGCTTTCTTT.

The chain employs TRBV5-6 and TRBJ2-5; D gene unclear. Trimming took off 1 base at V and 7 bases at J, with 8 bases between the two ends. The CDR3 runs 12 residues. Germline V gene lookup returns CDR1 SGHDT and CDR2 YYEEEE. The CDR3 loop is CASSLPVGTQYF. The CDR3 nucleotides are TGTGCCAGCAGCTTGCCTGTGGGGACCCAGTACTTC. Complete variable domain (other parts from reference TRBV5-6 and TRBJ2-5): DAGVTQSPTHLIKTRGQQVTLRCSPKSGHDTVSWYQQALGQGPQFIFQYYEEEERQRGNFPDRFSGHQFPNYSSELNVNALLLGDSALYLCASSLPVGTQYFGPGTRLLVL.

J is TRBJ2-7 and V is TRBV5-4, with D tentatively TRBD1 (5 bases). In germline, CDR1 is SGHNT, CDR2 YYREEE (reference sequence). V lost 0 bases and J 2 bases, leaving 15 bases between the germline ends. The CDR3 sequence is 16 residues long. CDR3 in amino acids: CASSLAGRVSPYEQYF. CDR3 DNA sequence: TGTGCCAGCAGCTTGGCGGGCAGGGTAAGTCCCTACGAGCAGTACTTC.

There are a few counts of this clone. The genes are TRBV15 and TRBJ1-5; D remains ambiguous. V was pared by 5 bases and J by 5 bases, with 10 bases between. Germline assignment: CDR1 LNHNV and CDR2 YYDKDF (reference sequence). The CDR3 consists of 13 residues. CDR3 DNA: TGTGCCACCAGCGTGGGAGGTGATCAGCCCCAGCATTTT. This encodes CATSVGGDQPQHF.

V gene TRBV5-8 combines with J gene TRBJ1-3; D might be TRBD1 (6 bases). This CDR3 spans 15 amino acids. Trimming pared 1 base from V and 3 bases from J, leaving 11 bases between. Germline V gene lookup returns CDR1 SGHTS and CDR2 YDEGEE. CDR3 bases: TGTGCCAGCAGCTTGAGGGCAGGGGTTGGAAACACCATATATTTT. Its protein is CASSLRAGVGNTIYF.

The V gene is TRBV28, the J gene TRBJ2-1, with 9 bases that match TRBD1. Germline loops: CDR1 MDHEN, CDR2 SYDVKM. With V trimmed by 5 bases and J by 4 bases, 6 bases remained unmatched. The CDR3 totals 15 residues. Here the CDR3 reads CASSAGTGNYNEQFF. In DNA, the CDR3 is TGTGCCAGCAGTGCCGGGACAGGGAATTACAATGAGCAGTTCTTC.

V gene TRBV4-1 combines with J gene TRBJ1-1; TRBD1 matches 8 bases. V gave up 4 bases and J gave up 3 bases; unmatched junction bases: 4. CDR1 MGHRA and CDR2 YSYEKL come from the germline V gene. This CDR3 contains 14 residues. CDR3 loop: CASSLRDRYTEAFF. In nucleotides, the CDR3 is TGCGCCAGCAGCCTCCGGGACAGGTACACTGAAGCTTTCTTT.

V and J are TRBV27 and TRBJ2-7; TRBD2 agrees at 7 bases. The CDR3 is made up of 13 amino acids. Germline V gene sequence: CDR1 MNHEY, CDR2 SMNVEV (reference sequence). The ends lost 3 bases at V and 4 bases at J; junction bases unmatched: 3. The CDR3 DNA follows: TGTGCCAGCAGTTTGGGACTAAGATACGAGCAGTACTTC. Its translation is CASSLGLRYEQYF.